The sequence of this T cell receptor (beta chain) was determined in a study of T cell responses to AZD1222 COVID-19 vaccine (dated by TCRdb to the early 2020s). In terms of the full investigation: Because spike-specific TCR depth and breadth did not differ between the two schedules, AZD1222 recipients who got a second dose at roughly 4 weeks were pooled with those who got a second dose at roughly 12 weeks. TCR sequencing was performed for about 250 trial participants, of whom 200 to 220 were given two doses of AZD1222 and around 26 were given two doses of MenACWY control vaccine. Enrollment into the trials was organized by age into subgroups of 18-55, 56-69 and 70-plus years, and those subgroups contained about 160, 30 and 59 TCR-sequenced participants, respectively.

Taken from cysteine to phenylalanine, the CDR3 has 16 residues. Solely the CDR3 DNA is kept, with 48 bases framed from the first base. The germline ends are 12 bases apart after V is trimmed by 3 bases and J by 0 bases. CDR1 and CDR2, per the germline V gene, are SNHLY and FYNNEI. Points the paper makes about the study in general: In the small 56-69-year group, the increase in depth fell short of significance, most likely because of low power. Conclusions about previously exposed vaccinees were limited because only a handful of AZD1222 recipients were SARS-CoV-2 seropositive at baseline. Spike-specific TCR breadth and depth rose significantly after two AZD1222 doses compared with day 0 and with MenACWY recipients. Because no day 14 peak-response samples were available, the repertoires could be characterized only after the peak T cell response. Participants were mostly white British, with more females than males. The authors suggested clonal diversity may have been underestimated. Epitopes outside the regions mutated in the B.1.351 and B.1.1.7 variants were reportedly recognized by nearly half of the unique spike-specific TCRs. Vaccine-associated CD4 TCRs spanned the whole spike protein, with dominant responses in regions 160-218 and 743-854.

The sample's time point label, decoded: baseline before first vaccination. The vaccinee samples were drawn from two UK trials, COV001 and COV002, one of which was a single-blind randomized controlled phase 2/3 trial testing AZD1222 (ChAdOx1 nCoV-19) in healthy adults. For TCRbeta chain sequencing, PBMC samples were collected from trial participants at day 0 and at day 28 after the second dose. Concerning this clone itself: Its antigen is not yet known. Within one base of it there is no much larger clone, and no base qualities were kept.

The CDR3 regions of human TCRbeta chains were subjected to immunosequencing. The study's own analysis went as follows. TCRs in the repertoires were matched against a reference library of SARS-CoV-2-specific TCRs that had been generated with the MIRA antigen-specificity platform. Breadth meant the fraction of unique TCRs that were SARS-CoV-2-associated, whereas depth meant the fraction of total T cells that were SARS-CoV-2-associated. Using the MIRA data, each spike-specific TCR was assigned both to the spike region to which the TCR was reactive and to a CD4 or CD8 class. Log10-transformed breadth and depth values were compared by one-way ANOVA with Sidak's multiple comparisons tests. TCRdb limited this immuneACCESS table to in-frame rearrangements with V and J called. A share of clones is missing; checked studies link under half to unresolved V genes, and the rest is unexplained. That table furnishes V, J and clone size, whereas the DNA furnished D and trimming. In this sample the table shows tens of thousands of clones, around 90% of which occur a single time. Together, the top ten hold 2.4% of the sample.

This receptor was taken from an adult in good health. The V gene is TRBV2 and the J gene is TRBJ2-4; matching of 5 bases hints at TRBD1 as the D gene. This sample comprised peripheral blood, obtained on day 0 of AZD1222 vaccination. The CDR3 loop reads CASSEGPHIAKNIQYF. Read as DNA, the sequence is TGTGCCAGCAGTGAGGGGCCACATATAGCCAAAAACATTCAGTACTTC.